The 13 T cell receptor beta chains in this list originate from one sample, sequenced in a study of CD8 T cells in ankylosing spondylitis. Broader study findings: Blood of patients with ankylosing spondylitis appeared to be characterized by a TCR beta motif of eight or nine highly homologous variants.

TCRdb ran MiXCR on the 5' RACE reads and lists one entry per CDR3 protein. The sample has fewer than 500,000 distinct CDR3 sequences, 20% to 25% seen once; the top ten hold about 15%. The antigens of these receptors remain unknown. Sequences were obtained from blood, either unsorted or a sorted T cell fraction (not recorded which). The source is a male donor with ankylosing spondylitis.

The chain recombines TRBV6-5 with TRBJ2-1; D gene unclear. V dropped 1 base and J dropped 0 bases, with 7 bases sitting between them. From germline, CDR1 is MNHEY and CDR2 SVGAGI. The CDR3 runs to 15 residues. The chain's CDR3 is CASSYFASSYNEQFF. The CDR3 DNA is TGTGCCAGCAGTTACTTCGCCAGCTCCTACAATGAGCAGTTCTTC.

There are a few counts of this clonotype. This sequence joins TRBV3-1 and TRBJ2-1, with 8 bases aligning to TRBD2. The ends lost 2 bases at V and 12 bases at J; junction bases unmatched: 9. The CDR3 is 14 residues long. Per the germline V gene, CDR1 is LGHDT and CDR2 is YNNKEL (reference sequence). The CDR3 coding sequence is TGTGCCAGCAGCCAAATTCCGGGGGGGGAAAGGCAGTTCTTC. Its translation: CASSQIPGGERQFF.

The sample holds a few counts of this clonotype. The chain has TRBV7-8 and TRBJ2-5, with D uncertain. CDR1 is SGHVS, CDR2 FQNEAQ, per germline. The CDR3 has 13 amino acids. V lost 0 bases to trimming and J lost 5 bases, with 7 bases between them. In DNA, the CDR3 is TGTGCCAGCAGCTTAGCCCAATGGGAGACCCAGTACTTC. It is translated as CASSLAQWETQYF.

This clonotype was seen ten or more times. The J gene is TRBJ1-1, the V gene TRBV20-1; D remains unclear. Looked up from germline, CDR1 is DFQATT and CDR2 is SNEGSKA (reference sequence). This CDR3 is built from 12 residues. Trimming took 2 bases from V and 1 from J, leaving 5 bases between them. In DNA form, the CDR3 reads TGCAGTGCTAGACCGGCGAACACTGAAGCTTTCTTT. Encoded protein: CSARPANTEAFF.

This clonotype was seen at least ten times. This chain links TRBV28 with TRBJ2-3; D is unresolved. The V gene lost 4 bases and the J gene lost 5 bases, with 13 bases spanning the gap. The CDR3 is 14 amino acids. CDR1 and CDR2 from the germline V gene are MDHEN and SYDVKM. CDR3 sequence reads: CASSSVGLLDTQYF. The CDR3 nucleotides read TGTGCCAGCAGTTCAGTTGGGCTTTTAGATACGCAGTATTTT. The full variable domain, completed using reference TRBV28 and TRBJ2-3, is DVKVTQSSRYLVKRTGEKVFLECVQDMDHENMFWYRQDPGLGLRLIYFSYDVKMKEKGDIPEGYSVSREKKERFSLILESASTNQTSMYLCASSSVGLLDTQYFGPGTRLTVL.

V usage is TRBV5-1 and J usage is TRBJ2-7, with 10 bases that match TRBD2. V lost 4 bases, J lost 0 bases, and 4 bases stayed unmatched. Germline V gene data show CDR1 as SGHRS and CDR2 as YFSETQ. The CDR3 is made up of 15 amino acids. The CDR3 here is CASSVSGGLSYEQYF. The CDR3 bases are TGCGCCAGCAGCGTTAGCGGGGGGCTCTCCTACGAGCAGTACTTC.

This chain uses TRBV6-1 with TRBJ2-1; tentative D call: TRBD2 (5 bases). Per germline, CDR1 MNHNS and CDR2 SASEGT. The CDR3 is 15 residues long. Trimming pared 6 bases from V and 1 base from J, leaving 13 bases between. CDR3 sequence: CASSPDSGSYNEQFF. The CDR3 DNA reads TGTGCCAGCAGCCCAGACTCGGGGTCCTACAATGAGCAGTTCTTC.

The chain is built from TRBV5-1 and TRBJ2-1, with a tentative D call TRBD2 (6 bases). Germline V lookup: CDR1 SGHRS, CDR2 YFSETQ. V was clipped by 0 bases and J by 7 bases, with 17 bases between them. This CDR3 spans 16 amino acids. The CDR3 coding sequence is TGCGCCAGCAGCTTGGCCGCGGGCGCGGGGTATAATGAGCAGTTCTTC. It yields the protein CASSLAAGAGYNEQFF. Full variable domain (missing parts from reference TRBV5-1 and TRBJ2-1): KAGVTQTPRYLIKTRGQQVTLSCSPISGHRSVSWYQQTPGQGLQFLFEYFSETQRNKGNFPGRFSGRQFSNSRSEMNVSTLELGDSALYLCASSLAAGAGYNEQFFGPGTRLTVL.

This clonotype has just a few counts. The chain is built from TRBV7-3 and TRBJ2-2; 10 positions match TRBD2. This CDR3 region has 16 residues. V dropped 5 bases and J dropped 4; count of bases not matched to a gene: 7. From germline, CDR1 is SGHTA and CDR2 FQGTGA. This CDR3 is CASSPPGLASTGELFF. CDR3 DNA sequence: TGTGCCAGCAGCCCCCCGGGACTAGCGAGCACCGGGGAGCTGTTTTTT.

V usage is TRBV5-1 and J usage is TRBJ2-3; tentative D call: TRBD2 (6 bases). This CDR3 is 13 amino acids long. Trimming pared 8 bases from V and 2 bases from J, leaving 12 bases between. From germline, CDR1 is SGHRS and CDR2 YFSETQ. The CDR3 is CASTRGITDTQYF. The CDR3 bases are TGCGCCAGTACCCGGGGGATCACAGATACGCAGTATTTT.

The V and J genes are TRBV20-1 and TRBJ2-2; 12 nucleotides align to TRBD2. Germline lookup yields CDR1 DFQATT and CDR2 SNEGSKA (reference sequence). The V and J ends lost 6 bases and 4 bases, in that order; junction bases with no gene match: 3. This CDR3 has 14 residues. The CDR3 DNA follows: TGCAGTGCCACTAGCGGGAGGTTCACCGGGGAGCTGTTTTTT. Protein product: CSATSGRFTGELFF.

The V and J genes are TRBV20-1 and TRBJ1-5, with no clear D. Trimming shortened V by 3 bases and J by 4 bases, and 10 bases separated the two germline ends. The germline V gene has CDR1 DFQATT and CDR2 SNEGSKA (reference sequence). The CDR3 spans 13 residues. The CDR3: CSARVTGNQPQHF. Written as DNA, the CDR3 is TGCAGTGCTAGGGTGACGGGAAATCAGCCCCAGCATTTT.

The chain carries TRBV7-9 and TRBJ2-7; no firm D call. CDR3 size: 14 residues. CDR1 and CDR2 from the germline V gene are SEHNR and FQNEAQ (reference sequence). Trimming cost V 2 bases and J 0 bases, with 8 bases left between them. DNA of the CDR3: TGTGCCAGCAGCTTACTAAGCACCTCCTACGAGCAGTACTTC. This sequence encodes CASSLLSTSYEQYF.